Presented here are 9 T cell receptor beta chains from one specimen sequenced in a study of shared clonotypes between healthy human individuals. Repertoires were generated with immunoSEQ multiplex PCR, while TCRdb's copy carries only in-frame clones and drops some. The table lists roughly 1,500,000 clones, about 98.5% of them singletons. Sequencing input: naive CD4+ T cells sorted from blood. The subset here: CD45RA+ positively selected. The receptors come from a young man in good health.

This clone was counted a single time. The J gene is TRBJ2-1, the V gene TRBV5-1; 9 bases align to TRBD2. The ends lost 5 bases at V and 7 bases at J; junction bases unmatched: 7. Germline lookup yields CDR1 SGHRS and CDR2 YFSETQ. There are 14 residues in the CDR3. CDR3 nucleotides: TGCGCCAGCAGTTCGCGGGAGGGCGGTAATGAGCAGTTCTTC. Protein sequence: CASSSREGGNEQFF.

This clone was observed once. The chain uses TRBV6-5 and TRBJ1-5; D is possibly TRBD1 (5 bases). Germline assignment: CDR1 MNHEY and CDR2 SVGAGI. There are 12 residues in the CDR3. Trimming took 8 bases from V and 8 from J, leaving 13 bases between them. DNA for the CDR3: TGTGCCAGCCGGGGCGAGAGGGAGCCCCAGCATTTT. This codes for CASRGEREPQHF.

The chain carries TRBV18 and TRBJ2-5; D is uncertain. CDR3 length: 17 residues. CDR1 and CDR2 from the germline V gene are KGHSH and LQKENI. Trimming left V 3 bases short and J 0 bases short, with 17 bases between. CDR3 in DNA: TGTGCCAGCTCACCGATCGTTTCGGCGGCCAACCAAGAGACCCAGTACTTC. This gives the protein CASSPIVSAANQETQYF.

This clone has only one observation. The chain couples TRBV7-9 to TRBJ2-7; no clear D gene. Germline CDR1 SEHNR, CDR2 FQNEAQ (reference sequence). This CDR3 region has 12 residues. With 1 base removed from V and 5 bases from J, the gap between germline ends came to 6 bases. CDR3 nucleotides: TGTGCCAGCAGCTTAGGGTGGGACGAGCAGTACTTC. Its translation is CASSLGWDEQYF.

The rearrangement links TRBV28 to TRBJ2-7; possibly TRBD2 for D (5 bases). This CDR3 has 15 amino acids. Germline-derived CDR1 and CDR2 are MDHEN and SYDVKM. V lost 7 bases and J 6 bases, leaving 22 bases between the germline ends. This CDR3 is CASTKRAGPLSEQYF. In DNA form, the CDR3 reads TGTGCCAGCACTAAACGGGCGGGCCCTCTCTCCGAGCAGTACTTC. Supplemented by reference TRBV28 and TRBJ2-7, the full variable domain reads DVKVTQSSRYLVKRTGEKVFLECVQDMDHENMFWYRQDPGLGLRLIYFSYDVKMKEKGDIPEGYSVSREKKERFSLILESASTNQTSMYLCASTKRAGPLSEQYFGPGTRLTVT.

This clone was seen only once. The DNA for the CDR3 is TGTGCCAGCAGCAAAACAGGGTCTGGGGCCAACGTCCTGACTTTC. It yields the protein CASSKTGSGANVLTF. The rearrangement links TRBV28 to TRBJ2-6, with a possible D match to TRBD1 (6 bases). The ends were cut back, 6 bases at V and 1 base at J, with 10 bases in the middle. The CDR3 extends over 15 amino acids. Germline V gene lookup returns CDR1 MDHEN and CDR2 SYDVKM.

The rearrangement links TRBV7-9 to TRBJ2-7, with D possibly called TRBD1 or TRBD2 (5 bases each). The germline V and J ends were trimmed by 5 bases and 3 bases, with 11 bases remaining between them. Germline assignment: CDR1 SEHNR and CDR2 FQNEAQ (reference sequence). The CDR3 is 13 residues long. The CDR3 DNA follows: TGTGCCAGCAGCCCAGGGACCTTCTACGAGCAGTACTTC. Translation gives CASSPGTFYEQYF. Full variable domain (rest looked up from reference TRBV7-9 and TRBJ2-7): DTGVSQNPRHKITKRGQNVTFRCDPISEHNRLYWYRQTLGQGPEFLTYFQNEAQLEKSRLLSDRFSAERPKGSFSTLEIQRTEQGDSAMYLCASSPGTFYEQYFGPGTRLTVT.

In DNA, the CDR3 is TGCGCCAGCAGCCAAGAGGGTATCGGGTTATATGGCTACACCTTC. This sequence encodes CASSQEGIGLYGYTF. The gene calls are TRBV4-1 and TRBJ1-2, with no clear D. CDR1 MGHRA and CDR2 YSYEKL come from the germline V gene. This CDR3 has 15 residues. Trimming left V 0 bases short and J 5 bases short, with 13 bases between.

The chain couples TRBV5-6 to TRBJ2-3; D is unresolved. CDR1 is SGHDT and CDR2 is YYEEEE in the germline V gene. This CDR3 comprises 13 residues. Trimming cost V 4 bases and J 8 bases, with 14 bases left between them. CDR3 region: CASSRAEMGTQYF. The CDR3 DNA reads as TGTGCCAGCAGCCGTGCTGAAATGGGTACGCAGTATTTT.